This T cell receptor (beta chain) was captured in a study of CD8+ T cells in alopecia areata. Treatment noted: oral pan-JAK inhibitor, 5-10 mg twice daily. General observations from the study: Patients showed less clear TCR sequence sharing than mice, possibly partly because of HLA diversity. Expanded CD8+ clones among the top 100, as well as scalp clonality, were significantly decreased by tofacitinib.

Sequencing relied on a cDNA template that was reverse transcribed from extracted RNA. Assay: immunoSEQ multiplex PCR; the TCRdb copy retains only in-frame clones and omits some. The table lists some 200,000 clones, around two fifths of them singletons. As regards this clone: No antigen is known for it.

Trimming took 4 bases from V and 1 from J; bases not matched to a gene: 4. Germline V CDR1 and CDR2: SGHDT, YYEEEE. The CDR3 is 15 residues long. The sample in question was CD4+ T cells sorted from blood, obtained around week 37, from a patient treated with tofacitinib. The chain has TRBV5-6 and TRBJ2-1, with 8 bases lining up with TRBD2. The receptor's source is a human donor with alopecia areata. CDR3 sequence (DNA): TGTGCCAGCAGCCCGGGACTAGATTCCTACAATGAGCAGTTCTTC. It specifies CASSPGLDSYNEQFF.